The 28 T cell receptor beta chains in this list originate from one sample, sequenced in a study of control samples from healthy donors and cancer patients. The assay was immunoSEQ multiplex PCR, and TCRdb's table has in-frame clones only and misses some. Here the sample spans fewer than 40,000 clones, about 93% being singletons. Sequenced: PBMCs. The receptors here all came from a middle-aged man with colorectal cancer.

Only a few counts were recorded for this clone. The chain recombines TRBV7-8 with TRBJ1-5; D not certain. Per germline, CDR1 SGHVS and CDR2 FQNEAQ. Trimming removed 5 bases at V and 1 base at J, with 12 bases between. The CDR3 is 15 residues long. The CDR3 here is CASSDRAWSNQPQHF. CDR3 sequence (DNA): TGTGCCAGCAGCGACCGGGCGTGGAGCAATCAGCCCCAGCATTTT.

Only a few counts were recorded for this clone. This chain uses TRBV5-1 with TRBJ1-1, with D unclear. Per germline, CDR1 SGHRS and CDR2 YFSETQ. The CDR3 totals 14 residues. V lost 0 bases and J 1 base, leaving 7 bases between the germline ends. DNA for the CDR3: TGCGCCAGCAGCTTGGGTGACGGGAACACTGAAGCTTTCTTT. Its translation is CASSLGDGNTEAFF.

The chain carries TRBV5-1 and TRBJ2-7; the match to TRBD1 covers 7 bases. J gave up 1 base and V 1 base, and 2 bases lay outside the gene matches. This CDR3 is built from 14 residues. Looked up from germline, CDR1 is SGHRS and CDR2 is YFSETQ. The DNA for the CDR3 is TGCGCCAGCAGCTTGCAGGGGGATTCCTACGAGCAGTACTTC. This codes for CASSLQGDSYEQYF. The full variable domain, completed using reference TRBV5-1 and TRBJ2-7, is KAGVTQTPRYLIKTRGQQVTLSCSPISGHRSVSWYQQTPGQGLQFLFEYFSETQRNKGNFPGRFSGRQFSNSRSEMNVSTLELGDSALYLCASSLQGDSYEQYFGPGTRLTVT.

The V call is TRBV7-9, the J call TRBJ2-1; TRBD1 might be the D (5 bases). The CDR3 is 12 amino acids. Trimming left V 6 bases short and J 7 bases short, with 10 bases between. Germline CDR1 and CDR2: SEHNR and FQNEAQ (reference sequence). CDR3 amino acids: CASSRKGNEQFF. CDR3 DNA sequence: TGTGCCAGCAGTCGGAAGGGGAATGAGCAGTTCTTC.

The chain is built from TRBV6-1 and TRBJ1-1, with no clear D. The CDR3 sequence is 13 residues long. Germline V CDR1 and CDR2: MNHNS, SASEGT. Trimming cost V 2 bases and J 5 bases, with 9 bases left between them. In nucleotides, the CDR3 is TGTGCCAGCAGTGAATCCGGGAGAACTGAAGCTTTCTTT. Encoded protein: CASSESGRTEAFF.

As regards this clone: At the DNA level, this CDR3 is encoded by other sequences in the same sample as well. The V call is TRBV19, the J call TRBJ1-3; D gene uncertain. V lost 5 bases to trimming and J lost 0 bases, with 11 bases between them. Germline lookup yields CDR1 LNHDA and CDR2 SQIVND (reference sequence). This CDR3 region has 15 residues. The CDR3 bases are TGTGCCAGTAGTCCACACCGGACCTCTGGAAACACCATATATTTT. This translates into CASSPHRTSGNTIYF.

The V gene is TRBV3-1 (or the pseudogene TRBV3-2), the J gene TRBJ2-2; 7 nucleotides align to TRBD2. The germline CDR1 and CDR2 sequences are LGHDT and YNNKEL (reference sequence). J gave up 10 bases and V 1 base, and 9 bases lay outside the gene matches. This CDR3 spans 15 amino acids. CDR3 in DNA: TGTGCCAGCAGCCAAGGACTAGCTTTGATGACGGAGCTGTTTTTT. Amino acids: CASSQGLALMTELFF.

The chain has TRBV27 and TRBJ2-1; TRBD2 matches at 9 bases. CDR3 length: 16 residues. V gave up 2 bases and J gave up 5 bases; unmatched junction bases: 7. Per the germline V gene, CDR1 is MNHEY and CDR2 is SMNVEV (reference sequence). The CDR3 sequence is CASSLLAGNYDNEQFF. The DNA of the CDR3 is TGTGCCAGCAGTTTACTAGCGGGGAATTACGACAATGAGCAGTTCTTC.

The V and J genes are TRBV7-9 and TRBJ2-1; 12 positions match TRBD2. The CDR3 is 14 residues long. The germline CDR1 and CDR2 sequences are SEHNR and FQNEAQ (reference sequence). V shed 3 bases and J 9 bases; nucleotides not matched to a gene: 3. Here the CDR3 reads CASSFGLAGFEQFF. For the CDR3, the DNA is TGTGCCAGCAGCTTCGGACTAGCGGGGTTTGAGCAGTTCTTC.

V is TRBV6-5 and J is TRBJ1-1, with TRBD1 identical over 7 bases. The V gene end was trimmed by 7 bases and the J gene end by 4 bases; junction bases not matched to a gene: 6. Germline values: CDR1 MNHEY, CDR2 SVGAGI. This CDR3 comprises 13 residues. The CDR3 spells CASISSGGTEAFF. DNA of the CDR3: TGTGCCAGCATCTCCTCAGGGGGCACTGAAGCTTTCTTT.

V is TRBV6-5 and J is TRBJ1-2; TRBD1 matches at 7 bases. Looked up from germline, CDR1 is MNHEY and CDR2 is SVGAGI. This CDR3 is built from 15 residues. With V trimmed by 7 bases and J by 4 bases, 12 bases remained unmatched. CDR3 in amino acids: CASNTGQAISYGYTF. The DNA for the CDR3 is TGTGCCAGCAACACAGGACAGGCGATTTCCTATGGCTACACCTTC.

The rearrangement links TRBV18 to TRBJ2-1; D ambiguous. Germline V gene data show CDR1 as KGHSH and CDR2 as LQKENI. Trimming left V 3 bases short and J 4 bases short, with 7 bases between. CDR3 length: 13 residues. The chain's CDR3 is CASSPREYNEQFF. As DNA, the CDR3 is TGTGCCAGCTCACCCAGAGAGTACAATGAGCAGTTCTTC.

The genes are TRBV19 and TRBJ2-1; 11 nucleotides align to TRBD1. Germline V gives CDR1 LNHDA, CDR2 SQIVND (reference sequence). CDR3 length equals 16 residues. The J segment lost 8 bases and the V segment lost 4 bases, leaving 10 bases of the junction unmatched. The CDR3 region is CASSRVGQGALYEQFF. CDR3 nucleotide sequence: TGTGCCAGTAGTAGGGTAGGACAGGGGGCCTTGTATGAGCAGTTCTTC.

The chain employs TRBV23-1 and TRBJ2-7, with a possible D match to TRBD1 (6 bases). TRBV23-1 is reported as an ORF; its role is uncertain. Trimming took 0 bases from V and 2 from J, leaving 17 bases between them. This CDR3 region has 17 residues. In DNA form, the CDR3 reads TGCGCCAGCAGTCAATCTGCCAGGGGATGGTTCCCCTACGAGCAGTACTTC. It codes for CASSQSARGWFPYEQYF.

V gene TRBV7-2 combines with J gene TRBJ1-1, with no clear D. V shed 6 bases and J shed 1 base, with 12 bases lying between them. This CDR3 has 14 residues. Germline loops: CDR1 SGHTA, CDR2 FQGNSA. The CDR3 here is CASSYLTTNTEAFF. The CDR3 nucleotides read TGTGCCAGCAGTTACCTAACTACGAACACTGAAGCTTTCTTT.

In DNA, the CDR3 is TGTGCCAGCAGCCAAGAAGGGAGCTCCTATAATTCACCCCTCCACTTT. Its protein product is CASSQEGSSYNSPLHF. The chain employs TRBV4-2 and TRBJ1-6; no clear D gene. CDR1 is LGHNA and CDR2 is YNFKEQ in the germline V gene. Trimming shortened V by 0 bases and J by 0 bases, and 6 bases separated the two germline ends. The CDR3 contains 16 residues.

The CDR3 protein is CASSIVNEQFF. CDR3 nucleotides: TGTGCCAGTAGTATAGTCAATGAGCAGTTCTTC. The chain employs TRBV19 and TRBJ2-1, with D unresolved. Germline V gene data show CDR1 as LNHDA and CDR2 as SQIVND (reference sequence). This CDR3 has 11 residues. V lost 1 base, J lost 6 bases, and 1 base lay in between.

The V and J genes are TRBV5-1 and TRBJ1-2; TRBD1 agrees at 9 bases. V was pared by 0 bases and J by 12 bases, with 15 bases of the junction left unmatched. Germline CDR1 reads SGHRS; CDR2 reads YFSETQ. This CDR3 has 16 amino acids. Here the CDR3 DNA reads TGCGCCAGCAGCTTGGGGGAACCGGGACAGGGAGGGAGGAACACCTTC. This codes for CASSLGEPGQGGRNTF.

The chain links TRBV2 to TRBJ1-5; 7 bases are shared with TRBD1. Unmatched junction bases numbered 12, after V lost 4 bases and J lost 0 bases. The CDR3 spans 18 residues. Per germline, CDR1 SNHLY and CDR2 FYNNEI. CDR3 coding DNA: TGTGCCAGCAGTGCAACGACAGGGAATTCTAATAGCAATCAGCCCCAGCATTTT. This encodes CASSATTGNSNSNQPQHF.

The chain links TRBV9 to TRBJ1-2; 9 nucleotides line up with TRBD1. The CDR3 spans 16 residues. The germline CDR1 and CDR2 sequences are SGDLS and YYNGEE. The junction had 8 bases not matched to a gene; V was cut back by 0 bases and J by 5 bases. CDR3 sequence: CASSVVSTGGWYGYTF. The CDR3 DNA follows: TGTGCCAGCAGCGTAGTGAGTACAGGGGGCTGGTATGGCTACACCTTC.

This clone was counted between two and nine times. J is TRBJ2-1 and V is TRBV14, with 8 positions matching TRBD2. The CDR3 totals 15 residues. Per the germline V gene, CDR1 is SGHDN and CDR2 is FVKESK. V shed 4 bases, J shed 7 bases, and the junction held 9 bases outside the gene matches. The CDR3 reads CASSPAGRGGNEQFF. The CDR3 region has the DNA TGTGCCAGCAGCCCAGCAGGACGGGGGGGTAATGAGCAGTTCTTC.

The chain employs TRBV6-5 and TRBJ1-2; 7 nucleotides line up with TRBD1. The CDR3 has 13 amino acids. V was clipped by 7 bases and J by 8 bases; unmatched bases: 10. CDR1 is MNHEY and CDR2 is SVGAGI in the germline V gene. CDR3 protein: CASTFDRVSGYTF. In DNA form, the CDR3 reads TGTGCCAGCACTTTCGACAGGGTCTCAGGCTACACCTTC.

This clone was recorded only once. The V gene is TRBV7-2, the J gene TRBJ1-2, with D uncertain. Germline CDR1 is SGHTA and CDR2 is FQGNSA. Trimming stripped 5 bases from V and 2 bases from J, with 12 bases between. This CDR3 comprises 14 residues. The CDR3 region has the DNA TGTGCCAGCAGCCCCGCGGGCCAGAACTATGGCTACACCTTC. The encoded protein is CASSPAGQNYGYTF.

DNA for the CDR3: TGCGCCAGCAGCCCTGGGACAGCCGTTGACCTATATGGCTACACCTTC. This sequence encodes CASSPGTAVDLYGYTF. The chain links TRBV5-1 to TRBJ1-2, with TRBD1 identical over 7 bases. J was trimmed by 5 bases and V by 4 bases; bases with no gene match: 14. Germline V lookup: CDR1 SGHRS, CDR2 YFSETQ. The length of the CDR3 is 16 residues.

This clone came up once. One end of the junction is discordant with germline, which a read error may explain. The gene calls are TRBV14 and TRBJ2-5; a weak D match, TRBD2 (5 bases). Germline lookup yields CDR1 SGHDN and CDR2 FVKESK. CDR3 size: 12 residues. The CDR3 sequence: CASSQDWTSRDF. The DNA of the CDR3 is TGTGCCAGCAGCCAAGATTGGACTTCCCGGGACTTC. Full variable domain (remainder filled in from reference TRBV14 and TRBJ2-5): EAGVTQFPSHSVIEKGQTVTLRCDPISGHDNLYWYRRVMGKEIKFLLHFVKESKQDESGMPNNRFLAERTGGTYSTLKVQPAELEDSGVYFCASSQDWTSRDFGPGTRLLVL.

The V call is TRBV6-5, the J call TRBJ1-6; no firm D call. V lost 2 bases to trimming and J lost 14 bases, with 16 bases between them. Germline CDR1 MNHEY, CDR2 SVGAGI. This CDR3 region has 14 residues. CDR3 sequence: CASSYPEQLQALHF. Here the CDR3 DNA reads TGTGCCAGCAGTTACCCCGAACAGTTACAAGCCCTCCACTTT.

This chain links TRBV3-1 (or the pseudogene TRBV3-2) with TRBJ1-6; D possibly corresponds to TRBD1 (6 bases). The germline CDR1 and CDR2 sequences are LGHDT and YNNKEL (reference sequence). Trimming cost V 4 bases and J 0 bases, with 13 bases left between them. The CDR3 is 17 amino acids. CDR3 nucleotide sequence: TGTGCCAGCAGCCGGGGGCCGATAAGCTCCTATAATTCACCCCTCCACTTT. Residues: CASSRGPISSYNSPLHF.

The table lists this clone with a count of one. CDR3 sequence reads: CASSLQGGRGQETQYF. As DNA, the CDR3 is TGTGCCAGCAGTCTTCAAGGCGGGAGGGGGCAAGAGACCCAGTACTTC. The rearrangement uses TRBV9 and TRBJ2-5; TRBD2 matches 9 bases. J lost 2 bases, V lost 5 bases, and 10 bases had no gene match. CDR1 is SGDLS and CDR2 is YYNGEE in the germline V gene. The CDR3 length is 16 residues.